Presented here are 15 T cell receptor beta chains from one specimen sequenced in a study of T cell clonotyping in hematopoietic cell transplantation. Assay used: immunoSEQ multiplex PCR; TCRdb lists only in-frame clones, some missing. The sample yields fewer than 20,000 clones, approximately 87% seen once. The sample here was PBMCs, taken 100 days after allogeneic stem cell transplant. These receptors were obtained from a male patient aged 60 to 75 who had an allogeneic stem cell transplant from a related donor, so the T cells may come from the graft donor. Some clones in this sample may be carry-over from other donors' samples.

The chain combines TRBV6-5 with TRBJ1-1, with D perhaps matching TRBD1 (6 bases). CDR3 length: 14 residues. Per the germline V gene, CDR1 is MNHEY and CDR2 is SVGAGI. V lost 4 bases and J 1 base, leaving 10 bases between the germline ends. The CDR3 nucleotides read TGTGCCAGCAGTTGGGGGGCACGGAACACTGAAGCTTTCTTT. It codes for CASSWGARNTEAFF.

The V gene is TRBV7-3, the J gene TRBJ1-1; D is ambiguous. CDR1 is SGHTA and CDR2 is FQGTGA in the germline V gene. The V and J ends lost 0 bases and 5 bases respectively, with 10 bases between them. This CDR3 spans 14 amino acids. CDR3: CASSLTGSGTEAFF. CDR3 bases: TGTGCCAGCAGCTTAACTGGGAGTGGGACTGAAGCTTTCTTT. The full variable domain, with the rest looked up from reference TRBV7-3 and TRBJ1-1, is GAGVSQTPSNKVTEKGKYVELRCDPISGHTALYWYRQSLGQGPEFLIYFQGTGAADDSGLPNDRFFAVRPEGSVSTLKIQRTERGDSAVYLCASSLTGSGTEAFFGQGTRLTVV.

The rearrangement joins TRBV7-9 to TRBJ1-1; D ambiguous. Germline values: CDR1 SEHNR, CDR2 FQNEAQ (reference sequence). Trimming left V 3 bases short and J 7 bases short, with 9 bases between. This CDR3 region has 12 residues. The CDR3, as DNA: TGTGCCAGCAGCTTTCGTGTGGGTGAAGCTTTCTTT. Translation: CASSFRVGEAFF.

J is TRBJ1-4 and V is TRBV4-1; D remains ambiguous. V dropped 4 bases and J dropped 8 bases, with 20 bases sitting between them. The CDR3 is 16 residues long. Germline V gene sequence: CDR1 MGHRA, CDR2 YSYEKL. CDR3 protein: CASSRPLGGETEKLFF. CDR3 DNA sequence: TGCGCCAGCAGCCGCCCCCTCGGCGGGGAAACGGAAAAACTGTTTTTT.

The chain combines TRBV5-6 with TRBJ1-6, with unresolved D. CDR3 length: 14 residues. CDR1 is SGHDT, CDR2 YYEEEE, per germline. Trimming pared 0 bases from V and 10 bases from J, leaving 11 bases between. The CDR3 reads CASSLDGEGSPLHF. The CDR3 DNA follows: TGTGCCAGCAGCTTGGATGGGGAAGGCTCACCCCTCCACTTT.

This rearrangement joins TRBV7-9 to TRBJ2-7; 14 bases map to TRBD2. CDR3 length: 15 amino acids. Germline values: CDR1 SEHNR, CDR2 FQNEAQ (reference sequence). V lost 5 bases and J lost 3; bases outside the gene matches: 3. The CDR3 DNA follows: TGTGCCAGCAGCGCTGGGACTAGCGGGGGCTACGAGCAGTACTTC. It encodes CASSAGTSGGYEQYF.

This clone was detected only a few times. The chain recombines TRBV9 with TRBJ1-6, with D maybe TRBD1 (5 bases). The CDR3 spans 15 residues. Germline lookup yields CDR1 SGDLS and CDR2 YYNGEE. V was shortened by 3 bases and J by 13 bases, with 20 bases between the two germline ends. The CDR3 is CASSEESGMGRPLHF. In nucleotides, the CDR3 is TGTGCCAGCAGCGAGGAGTCGGGTATGGGGCGGCCCCTCCACTTT.

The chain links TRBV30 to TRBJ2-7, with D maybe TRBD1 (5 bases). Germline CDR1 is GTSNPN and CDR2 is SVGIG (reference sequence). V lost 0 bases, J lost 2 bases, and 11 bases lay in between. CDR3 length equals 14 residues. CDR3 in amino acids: CAWSVGQGPYEQYF. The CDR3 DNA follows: TGTGCCTGGAGTGTAGGTCAGGGCCCCTACGAGCAGTACTTC.

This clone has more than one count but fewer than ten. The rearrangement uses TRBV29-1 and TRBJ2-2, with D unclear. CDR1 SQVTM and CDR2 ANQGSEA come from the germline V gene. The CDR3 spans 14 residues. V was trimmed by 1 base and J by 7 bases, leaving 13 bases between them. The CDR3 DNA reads TGCAGCGTTGAAGGGCCCTTGGCAGGCGGGGAGCTGTTTTTT. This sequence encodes CSVEGPLAGGELFF.

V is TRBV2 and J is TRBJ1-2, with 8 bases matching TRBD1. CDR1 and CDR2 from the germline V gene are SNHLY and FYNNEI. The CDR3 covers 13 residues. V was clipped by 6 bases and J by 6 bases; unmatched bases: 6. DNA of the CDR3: TGTGCCAGCAGCCCGGACAGGGTCAATGGCTACACCTTC. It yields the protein CASSPDRVNGYTF.

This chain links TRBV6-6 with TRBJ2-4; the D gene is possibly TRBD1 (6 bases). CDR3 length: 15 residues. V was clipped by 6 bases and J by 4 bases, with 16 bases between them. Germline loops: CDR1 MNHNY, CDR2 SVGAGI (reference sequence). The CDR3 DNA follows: TGTGCCAGCAGCCCTACAGGGATCCAGAAAAACATTCAGTACTTC. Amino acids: CASSPTGIQKNIQYF.

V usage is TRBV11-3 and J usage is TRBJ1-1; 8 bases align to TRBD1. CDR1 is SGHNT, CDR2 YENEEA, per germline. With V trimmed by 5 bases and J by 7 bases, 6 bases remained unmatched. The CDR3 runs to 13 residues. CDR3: CASSTGGGGEAFF. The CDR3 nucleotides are TGTGCCAGCAGCACAGGGGGGGGCGGTGAAGCTTTCTTT.

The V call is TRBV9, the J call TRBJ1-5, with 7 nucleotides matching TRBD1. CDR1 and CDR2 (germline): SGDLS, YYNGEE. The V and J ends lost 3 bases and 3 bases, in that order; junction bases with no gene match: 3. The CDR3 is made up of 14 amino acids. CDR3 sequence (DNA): TGTGCCAGCAGCGGAGGGACAGACAATCAGCCCCAGCATTTT. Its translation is CASSGGTDNQPQHF.

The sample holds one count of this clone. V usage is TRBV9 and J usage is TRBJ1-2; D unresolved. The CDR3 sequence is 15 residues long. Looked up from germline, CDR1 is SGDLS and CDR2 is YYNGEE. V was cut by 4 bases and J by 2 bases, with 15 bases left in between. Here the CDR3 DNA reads TGTGCCAGCAGCCTAGCGTTAGGCGAGAACTATGGCTACACCTTC. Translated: CASSLALGENYGYTF.

CDR3 in DNA: TGTGCCAGCAGCCTTGGGGCGGGGAACTACAATGAGCAGTTCTTC. It codes for CASSLGAGNYNEQFF. The V call is TRBV4-2, the J call TRBJ2-1, with a tentative D call TRBD2 (6 bases). Trimming removed 4 bases from V and 3 bases from J, with 13 bases in between. The CDR3 totals 15 residues. CDR1 and CDR2 from the germline V gene are LGHNA and YNFKEQ.